The present TCR beta chain was sequenced within a study of blood T cell repertoires in COVID-19. Across the whole study: Sites in the United States, Italy and Spain provided acute and convalescent COVID-19 samples.

Across about two dozen US areas, participants ranged in age from about 18 to 100 years. Allocation to cohorts depended on clinical history reported by the participants. V lost 1 base and J 5 bases, leaving 6 bases between the germline ends. The CDR3 sequence is 14 residues long. Germline loops: CDR1 SGHVS, CDR2 FNYEAQ. As handled by the study authors: The assay estimated nucleated cells by amplifying reference gene primers. Only in-frame clones appear in the TCRdb table, and some are missing; sequencing was by immunoSEQ multiplex PCR. The V and J calls and clone size come from that table; D and trimming were worked out from the DNA. Of around 260,000 clones listed, around 84% are singletons.

The chain is built from TRBV7-6 and TRBJ1-6; D is possibly TRBD1 (6 bases). Input material: PBMCs or T cells enriched from blood (not recorded which). The TCR comes from a young man with acute COVID-19. For the CDR3, the DNA is TGTGCCAGCAGCTTAGACAGGGATAATTCACCCCTCCACTTT. The encoded protein is CASSLDRDNSPLHF. The variable domain in full, completed from reference TRBV7-6 and TRBJ1-6, reads GAGVSQSPRYKVTKRGQDVALRCDPISGHVSLYWYRQALGQGPEFLTYFNYEAQQDKSGLPNDRFSAERPEGSISTLTIQRTEQRDSAMYRCASSLDRDNSPLHFGNGTRLTVT.